This T cell receptor (beta chain) was documented in a study of blood T cell repertoires in COVID-19. In the study overall: Some COVID-19 samples were acute and others convalescent; all came from the United States, Italy and Spain. PBMCs, B-cell-depleted T cells, or T cells were the source of the cDNA or gDNA that made up the material.

This clone appeared a single time. Trimming took 4 bases from V and 1 from J; bases not matched to a gene: 13. Germline V gene lookup returns CDR1 SGDLS and CDR2 YYNGEE. CDR3 length equals 17 residues. Produced via immunoSEQ multiplex PCR; TCRdb's table is partial and in-frame only. Of some 370,000 clones listed, around 87% were seen once; the top ten hold about 10%. Those enrolled in Seattle joined during active infection and were followed longitudinally afterward. The source of this sequence is a woman in her 30s with COVID-19, enrolled during active disease. The sample comprised peripheral blood. The V gene is TRBV9, the J gene TRBJ2-7; 8 bases are shared with TRBD1. The CDR3 DNA is TGTGCCAGCAGCCCATACTCCGGGACAGGACTTTCCTACGAGCAGTACTTC. This sequence encodes CASSPYSGTGLSYEQYF.